This entry features one T cell receptor beta chain sequence. Its specificity is unknown. Trimming removed 4 bases at V and 0 bases at J, with 11 bases between. The CDR3 is made up of 15 amino acids. Germline values: CDR1 SGDLS, CDR2 YYNGEE. This specimen belongs to a study of cytomegalovirus exposure and HLA in healthy donors. Study as a whole: Later, an analysis reported that the 95 to 150 validation repertoires had used the same platform as the approximately 660 first-cohort repertoires.

Whole-study results and caveats: Investigators reported 150 to 200 TCR beta chains as tied to cytomegalovirus. According to reports, the classifier identified cytomegalovirus status with high specificity and sensitivity. The tendency of first-cohort TCR clusters to co-occur in the 100 to 150 validation repertoires emerged from a later analysis.

TCRdb's copy holds only in-frame clones and misses some; the assay was immunoSEQ multiplex PCR. The table lists more than 100,000 clones, 88% of them singletons, with roughly 6% in the top ten. The clonotype originates from a woman in her late teens or twenties in good health and CMV-seropositive. The sample consisted of PBMCs. The chain is built from TRBV9 and TRBJ2-1; D gene uncertain. CDR3 coding DNA: TGTGCCAGCAGCACCCTAAGTAGCTCCTACAATGAGCAGTTCTTC. This gives the protein CASSTLSSSYNEQFF.